Included here is one T cell receptor (beta chain) sequence, with context. This entry is derived from a study of CD8+CD57+ T cells in acquired aplastic anemia. About the research overall: An average of approximately 3.2 ug of DNA was obtained from sorted CD4+ and CD8+ cells.

Flow cytometry had shown expanded CD8+CD57+ cells in the patients chosen for sequencing. TCR beta VDJ and CDR3 were profiled, and genomic DNA was the template. TCRdb reanalysed the reads using MiXCR and keeps one entry per CDR3 protein. The sample has about 190,000 distinct CDR3 sequences, just under 50% seen once; the top ten hold 9.7%. Sequencing was done on a sample of sorted CD4+, CD8+, or CD8+CD57+ T cells (not recorded which) from PBMCs. The clonotype originates from a human donor with aplastic anemia.

The CDR3 coding sequence is TGTGCCAGCAGTTCCCCTAGCGGATATCCCTACGAGCAGTACTTC. Its protein is CASSSPSGYPYEQYF. The rearrangement uses TRBV11-1 and TRBJ2-7, with 7 bases that match TRBD2. Germline V lookup: CDR1 SGHAT, CDR2 FQDESV (reference sequence). V gave up 6 bases and J gave up 2 bases; unmatched junction bases: 10. The CDR3 is made up of 15 amino acids.